These 11 T cell receptor beta chains were all obtained from the same sample, sequenced in a study of T cell responses to AZD1222 COVID-19 vaccine. Libraries were prepared by immunoSEQ multiplex PCR; TCRdb keeps only in-frame clonotypes and omits some of them. The sample has 180,000 or so clones, around nine tenths seen once. The source was peripheral blood, collected on day 0 of AZD1222 vaccination. These receptors were obtained from an adult in good health.

The chain couples TRBV30 to TRBJ2-3; 8 bases agree with TRBD2. V shed 0 bases and J 0 bases; nucleotides not matched to a gene: 5. Looked up from germline, CDR1 is GTSNPN and CDR2 is SVGIG (reference sequence). This CDR3 has 16 amino acids. The CDR3 is CAWSVGIAGSTDTQYF. The CDR3 DNA reads as TGTGCCTGGAGTGTAGGGATAGCGGGGAGCACAGATACGCAGTATTTT.

This clone was seen a single time. The chain joins TRBV7-8 to TRBJ2-3, with unresolved D. The CDR3 runs 15 residues. CDR1 is SGHVS, CDR2 FQNEAQ, per germline. V lost 5 bases and J lost 3, with 15 bases in between. As DNA, the CDR3 is TGTGCCAGCAGCCTACATCCTCGTGGGACAGATACGCAGTATTTT. Residues: CASSLHPRGTDTQYF.

The chain carries TRBV7-8 and TRBJ2-7; D is possibly TRBD2 (5 bases). Looked up from germline, CDR1 is SGHVS and CDR2 is FQNEAQ. There are 17 residues in the CDR3. Trimming removed 4 bases from V and 4 bases from J, with 23 bases in between. The CDR3 is CASSSGERTRNVYEQYF. CDR3 bases: TGTGCCAGCAGCTCCGGGGAGAGAACCCGTAATGTTTACGAGCAGTACTTC.

This chain links TRBV12-3 or TRBV12-4 with TRBJ1-2; no clear D. The CDR3 has 13 amino acids. V was cut by 4 bases and J by 2 bases, with 8 bases left in between. CDR3 sequence reads: CASSSGGNYGYTF. In DNA, the CDR3 is TGTGCCAGCAGTTCCGGCGGAAACTATGGCTACACCTTC.

The chain is built from TRBV7-9 and TRBJ1-3, with TRBD1 matching over 7 bases. The germline CDR1 and CDR2 sequences are SEHNR and FQNEAQ (reference sequence). The V gene end was trimmed by 4 bases and the J gene end by 8 bases; junction bases not matched to a gene: 17. This CDR3 contains 17 residues. Written as DNA, the CDR3 is TGTGCCAGCAGCTGGGCCTCCGGGACAGCCACCCGGTACACCATATATTTT. Translation gives CASSWASGTATRYTIYF.

This clone came up once. The rearrangement joins TRBV30 to TRBJ2-7, with a tentative D call TRBD1 (5 bases). Germline CDR1 and CDR2: GTSNPN and SVGIG (reference sequence). Trimming cost V 2 bases and J 5 bases, with 13 bases left between them. The CDR3 consists of 13 residues. The CDR3 nucleotides are TGTGCCTGGAGTTTCAGGGTCGTCCACGAGCAGTACTTC. It yields the protein CAWSFRVVHEQYF. The variable domain in full, with the rest retrieved from reference TRBV30 and TRBJ2-7, is SQTIHQWPATLVQPVGSPLSLECTVEGTSNPNLYWYRQAAGRGLQLLFYSVGIGQISSEVPQNLSASRPQDRQFILSSKKLLLSDSGFYLCAWSFRVVHEQYFGPGTRLTVT.

The chain carries TRBV15 and TRBJ2-6; maybe TRBD1 (6 bases). CDR1 and CDR2 from the germline V gene are LNHNV and YYDKDF (reference sequence). The CDR3 runs 17 residues. V shed 6 bases and J shed 2 bases, with 17 bases lying between them. The CDR3 sequence: CATSKIWAGAGANVLTF. The CDR3 nucleotides are TGTGCCACCAGTAAAATATGGGCAGGGGCTGGGGCCAACGTCCTGACTTTC.

This chain joins TRBV9 and TRBJ1-6, with a possible D match to TRBD1 (6 bases). The CDR3 runs 17 residues. Trimming stripped 0 bases from V and 7 bases from J, with 17 bases between. Germline CDR1 reads SGDLS; CDR2 reads YYNGEE. The CDR3 coding sequence is TGTGCCAGCAGCGTAGCTGAAGGGGGAGAGGGGAATTCACCCCTCCACTTT. Its translation is CASSVAEGGEGNSPLHF.

The J gene is TRBJ2-5, the V gene TRBV15; no firm D call. Germline values: CDR1 LNHNV, CDR2 YYDKDF (reference sequence). The V and J ends lost 3 bases and 12 bases respectively, with 11 bases between them. The CDR3 contains 11 residues. The CDR3 DNA follows: TGTGCCACCAGCAGCTTACGGGCGGAGTACTTC. Translated, it gives CATSSLRAEYF.

The chain combines TRBV27 with TRBJ1-6; TRBD1 agrees at 7 bases. Per germline, CDR1 MNHEY and CDR2 SMNVEV (reference sequence). Trimming took 8 bases from V and 0 from J; bases not matched to a gene: 10. This CDR3 region has 17 residues. In DNA, the CDR3 is TGTGCCAGCCGCTGGCAGGGGGGGATCTCCTATAATTCACCCCTCCACTTT. Amino acid sequence: CASRWQGGISYNSPLHF.

V gene TRBV7-6 combines with J gene TRBJ2-3, with D possibly TRBD2 on 6 matching bases. Trimming shortened V by 2 bases and J by 5 bases, and 23 bases separated the two germline ends. Germline V lookup: CDR1 SGHVS, CDR2 FNYEAQ. This CDR3 comprises 18 residues. The CDR3 nucleotides read TGTGCCAGCAGCTTAAGGCTCCCGGCAGGACTAATGGAAGATACGCAGTATTTT. Translation gives CASSLRLPAGLMEDTQYF.